This T cell receptor beta chain was sequenced in a study of early T cells in non-severe SARS-CoV-2 infection. Between the trimmed V and J ends, which lost 3 bases and 6 bases, there was a span of 15 bases. Looked up from germline, CDR1 is SGHVS and CDR2 is FQNEAQ. CDR3 size: 15 residues. TCRdb fed the 5' RACE reads into MiXCR, producing one record per CDR3 protein. In the table there are some 39,000 distinct CDR3 sequences, approximately 4% of which are singletons. This clonotype was detected ten times or more. The receptor comes from an adult who was a healthcare worker with PCR-confirmed SARS-CoV-2 infection or an uninfected control (not recorded which). The sequencing input was whole blood. The chain carries TRBV7-8 and TRBJ2-1; D might be TRBD1 (5 bases). Here the CDR3 DNA reads TGTGCCAGCAGCTTGTCCGGGCAGGGAAGCAATGAGCAGTTCTTC. It specifies CASSLSGQGSNEQFF.